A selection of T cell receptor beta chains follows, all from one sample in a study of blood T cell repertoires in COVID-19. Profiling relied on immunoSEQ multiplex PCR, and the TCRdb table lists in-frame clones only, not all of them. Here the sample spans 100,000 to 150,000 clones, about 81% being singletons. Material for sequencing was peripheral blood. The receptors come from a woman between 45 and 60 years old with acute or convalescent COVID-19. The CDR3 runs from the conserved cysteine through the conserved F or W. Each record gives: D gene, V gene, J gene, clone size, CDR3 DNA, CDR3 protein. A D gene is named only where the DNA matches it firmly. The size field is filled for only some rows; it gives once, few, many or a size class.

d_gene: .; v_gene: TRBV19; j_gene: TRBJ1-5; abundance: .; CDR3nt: TGTGCCAGTAGTTCGAGGGTCAATCAGCCCCAGCATTTT; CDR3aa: CASSSRVNQPQHF
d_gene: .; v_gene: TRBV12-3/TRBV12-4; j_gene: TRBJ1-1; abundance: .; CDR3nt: TGTGCCAGCAGCCAGTATAACACTGAAGCTTTCTTT; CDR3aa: CASSQYNTEAFF
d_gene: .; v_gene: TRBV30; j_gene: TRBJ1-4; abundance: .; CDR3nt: TGTGCCTGGGGAGACAGCCGGCGAAAACTGTTTTTT; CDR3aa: CAWGDSRRKLFF
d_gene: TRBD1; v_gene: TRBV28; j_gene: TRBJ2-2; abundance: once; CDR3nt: TGTGCCAGCAGTTGGACAGGTTGGACCGGGGAGCTGTTTTTT; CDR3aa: CASSWTGWTGELFF
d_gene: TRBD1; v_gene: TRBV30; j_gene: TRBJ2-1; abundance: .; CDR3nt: TGTGCCGGCCGGGACAGGGGCAGGTGGGAGCAGTTCTTC; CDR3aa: CAGRDRGRWEQFF
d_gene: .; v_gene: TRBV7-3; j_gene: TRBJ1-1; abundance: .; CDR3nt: TGTGCCAGCAGCTATAGGGGGGGAGGAGAAGCTTTCTTT; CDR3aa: CASSYRGGGEAFF
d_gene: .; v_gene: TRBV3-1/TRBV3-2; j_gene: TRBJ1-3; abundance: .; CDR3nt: TGTGCCAGCAGCCAGACACTGGCTGGAAACACCATATATTTT; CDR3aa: CASSQTLAGNTIYF
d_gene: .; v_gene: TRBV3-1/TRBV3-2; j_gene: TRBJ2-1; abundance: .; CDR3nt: TGTGCCAGCAGCCAAGAAGTGGCAGGAGCAGGGCATGAGCAGTTCTTC; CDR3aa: CASSQEVAGAGHEQFF
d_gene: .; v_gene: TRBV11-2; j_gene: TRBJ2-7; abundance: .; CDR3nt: TGTGCCAGCAGCTTTGTCAGTTCCTACGAGCAGTACTTC; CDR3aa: CASSFVSSYEQYF
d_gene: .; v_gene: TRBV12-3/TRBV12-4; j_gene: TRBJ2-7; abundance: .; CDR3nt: TGTGCCACTAGGAACCGAGGCGAGCAGTACTTC; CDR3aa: CATRNRGEQYF
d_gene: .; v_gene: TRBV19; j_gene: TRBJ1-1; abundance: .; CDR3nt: TGTGCCAGTAGTCAAGGGGAAAGAACTGAAGCTTTCTTT; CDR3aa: CASSQGERTEAFF
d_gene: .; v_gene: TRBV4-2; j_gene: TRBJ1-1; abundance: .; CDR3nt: TGTGCCAGCAGCCTTCAGGTTTACGGTTCGAACACTGAAGCTTTCTTT; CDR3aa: CASSLQVYGSNTEAFF
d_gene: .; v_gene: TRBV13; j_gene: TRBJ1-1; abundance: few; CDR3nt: TGTGCCAGCAGCGAAGGACAGCGAGTAAACCAGCCGGTCTTT; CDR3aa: CASSEGQRVNQPVF
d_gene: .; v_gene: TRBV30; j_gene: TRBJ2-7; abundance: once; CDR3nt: TGTGCCTGGAGTGTTCCGGGTCCCTACTACGAGCAGTACTTC; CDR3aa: CAWSVPGPYYEQYF
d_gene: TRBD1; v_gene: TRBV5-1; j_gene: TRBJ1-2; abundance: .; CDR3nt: TGCGCCAGCAGCTCCAACAGGGGAAACTATGGCTACACCTTC; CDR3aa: CASSSNRGNYGYTF
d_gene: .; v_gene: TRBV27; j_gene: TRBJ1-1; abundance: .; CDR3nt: TGTGCCAGCAGTTTATCGGCGGGCCGGAACACTGAAGCTTTCTTT; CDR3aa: CASSLSAGRNTEAFF
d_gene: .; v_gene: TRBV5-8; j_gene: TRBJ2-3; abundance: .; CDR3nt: TGTGCCAGCAGCTTAGCTGATACGCAGTATTTT; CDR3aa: CASSLADTQYF
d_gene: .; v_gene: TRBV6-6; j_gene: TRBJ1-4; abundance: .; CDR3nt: TGTGCCAGCAGTTGGGACATTCGGGTTGAAAAACTGTTTTTT; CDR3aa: CASSWDIRVEKLFF
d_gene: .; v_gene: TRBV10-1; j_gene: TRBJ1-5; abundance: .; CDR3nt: TGCGCCAGCAGTGTGGGAGGGAGTCAGCCCCAGCATTTT; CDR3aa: CASSVGGSQPQHF
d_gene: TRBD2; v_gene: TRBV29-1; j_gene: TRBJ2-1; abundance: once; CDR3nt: TGCAGCCTGGCGGGAGTCAATGAGCAGTTCTTC; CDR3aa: CSLAGVNEQFF
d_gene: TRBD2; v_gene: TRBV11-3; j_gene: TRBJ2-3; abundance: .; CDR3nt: TGTGCCAGCAGCTTAGTCGGGACTAGTCGTTTAGATACGCAGTATTTT; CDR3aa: CASSLVGTSRLDTQYF
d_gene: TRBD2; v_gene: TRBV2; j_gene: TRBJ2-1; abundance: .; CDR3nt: TGTGCCAGCAGGAGACTAGCGGATGAGCAGTTCTTC; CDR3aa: CASRRLADEQFF
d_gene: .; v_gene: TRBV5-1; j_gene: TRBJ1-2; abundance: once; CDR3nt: TGCGCCAGCAGCTTGTATCAGGGAGGGGGCTACACCTTC; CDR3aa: CASSLYQGGGYTF
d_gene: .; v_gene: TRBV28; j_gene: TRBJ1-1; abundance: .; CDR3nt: TGTGCCAGCAGTTTATGGGGGGCGGGGGCAACTGAAGCTTTCTTT; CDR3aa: CASSLWGAGATEAFF
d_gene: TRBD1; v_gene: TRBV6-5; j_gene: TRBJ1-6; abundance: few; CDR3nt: TGTGCCAGCACGCCGGGACAGGGGTTTCGTTTACCCCTCCACTTT; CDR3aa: CASTPGQGFRLPLHF
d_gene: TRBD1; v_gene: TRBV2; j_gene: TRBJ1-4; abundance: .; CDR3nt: TGTGCCAGCAGGGACCGGGACAGTAATGAAAAACTGTTTTTT; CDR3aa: CASRDRDSNEKLFF
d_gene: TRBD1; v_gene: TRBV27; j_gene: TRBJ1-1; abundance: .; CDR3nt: TGTGCCAGCAGTTCTCCTACGGACAGGAGGGCGACTGAAGCTTTCTTT; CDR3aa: CASSSPTDRRATEAFF
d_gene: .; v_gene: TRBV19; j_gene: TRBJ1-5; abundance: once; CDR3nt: TGTGCCAGTACCCGGAACTTTGGGGCGACACGCAATCAGCCCCAGCATTTT; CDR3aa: CASTRNFGATRNQPQHF
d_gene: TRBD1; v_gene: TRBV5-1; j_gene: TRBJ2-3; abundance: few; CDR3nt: TGCGCCAGCATCGATACAGGGGGAGGAGATACGCAGTATTTT; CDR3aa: CASIDTGGGDTQYF
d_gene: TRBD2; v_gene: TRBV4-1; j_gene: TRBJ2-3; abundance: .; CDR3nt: TGCGCCAGCAGCCAAGATCGGACTAGCGGGAGCCTAGTGACAGATACGCAGTATTTT; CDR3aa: CASSQDRTSGSLVTDTQYF
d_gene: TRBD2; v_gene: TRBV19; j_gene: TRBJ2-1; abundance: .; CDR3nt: TGTGCCAGTACTGAGTGGGGGACTAGCGGGAGGAATGAGCAGTTCTTC; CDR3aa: CASTEWGTSGRNEQFF
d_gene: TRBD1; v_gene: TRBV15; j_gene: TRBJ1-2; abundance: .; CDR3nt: TGTGCCACCAGCAGAGATCGAGGACAGGGGGATGGCTACACCTTC; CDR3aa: CATSRDRGQGDGYTF
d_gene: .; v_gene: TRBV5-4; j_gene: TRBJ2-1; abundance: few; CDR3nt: TGTGCCAGCAGCCCCCAATTCCGGGACAATGAGCAGTTCTTC; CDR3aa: CASSPQFRDNEQFF
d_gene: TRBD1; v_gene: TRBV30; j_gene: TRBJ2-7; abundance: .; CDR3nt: TGTGCCTGGAAGCCGGGACAGGGGAGACTAGCCTACGAGCAGTACTTC; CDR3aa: CAWKPGQGRLAYEQYF
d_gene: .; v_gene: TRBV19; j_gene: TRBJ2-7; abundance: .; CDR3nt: TGTGCCAGTAGCTCCGGGACAAGCTCCTACGAGCAGTACTTC; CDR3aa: CASSSGTSSYEQYF
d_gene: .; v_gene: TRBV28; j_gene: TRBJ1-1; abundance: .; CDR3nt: TGTGCCAGCAGAACGCCGGGTCACACTGAAGCTTTCTTT; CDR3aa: CASRTPGHTEAFF
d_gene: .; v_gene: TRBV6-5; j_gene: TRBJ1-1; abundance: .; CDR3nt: TGTGCCAGCAGCTCCCGTTGGGAGCAAGCTTTCTTT; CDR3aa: CASSSRWEQAFF
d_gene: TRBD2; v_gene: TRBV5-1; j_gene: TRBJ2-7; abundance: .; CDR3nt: TGCGCCAGCAGCCCGGGGGGGAATTCCTACGAGCAGTACTTC; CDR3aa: CASSPGGNSYEQYF
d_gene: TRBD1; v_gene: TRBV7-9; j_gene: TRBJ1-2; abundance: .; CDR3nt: TGTGCCAGCAGACCATTAGTGGGACAGCGGTCGTTGGAGCTCTATGGCTACACCTTC; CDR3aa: CASRPLVGQRSLELYGYTF
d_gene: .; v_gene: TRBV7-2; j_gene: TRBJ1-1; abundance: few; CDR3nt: TGTGCCAGCAGGGCGTCGGGGAACACTGAAGCTTTCTTT; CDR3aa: CASRASGNTEAFF
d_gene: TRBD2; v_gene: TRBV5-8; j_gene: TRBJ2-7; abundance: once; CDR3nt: TGTGCCAGCAGCTTTGTAACTAGCGGGAGGGGAACCTACGAGCAGTACTTC; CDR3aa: CASSFVTSGRGTYEQYF
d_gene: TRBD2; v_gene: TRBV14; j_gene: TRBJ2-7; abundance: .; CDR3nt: TGTGCCAGCAGCCAATTAGCGGGATTGAGCGAGCAGTACTTC; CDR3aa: CASSQLAGLSEQYF
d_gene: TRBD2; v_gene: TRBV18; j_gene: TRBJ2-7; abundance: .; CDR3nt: TGTGCCAGCTCAGAATGGACTAGCGGCCGAACCTACGAGCAGTACTTC; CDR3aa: CASSEWTSGRTYEQYF
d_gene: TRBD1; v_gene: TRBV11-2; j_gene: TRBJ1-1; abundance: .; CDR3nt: TGTGCCAGCGGCGTTAATCAGGGGGCGCGCACTGAAGCTTTCTTT; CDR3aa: CASGVNQGARTEAFF
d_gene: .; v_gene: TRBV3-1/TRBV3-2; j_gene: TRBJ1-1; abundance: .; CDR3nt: TGTGCCAGCAAACAGGGGAACACTGAAGCTTTCTTT; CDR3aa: CASKQGNTEAFF
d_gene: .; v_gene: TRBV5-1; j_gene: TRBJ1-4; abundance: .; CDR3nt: TGCGCCAGCAGCTTGGCCGGCGGAGAAAATGAAAAACTGTTTTTT; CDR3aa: CASSLAGGENEKLFF
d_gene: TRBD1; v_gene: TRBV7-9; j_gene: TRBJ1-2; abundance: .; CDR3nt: TGTGCCAGCAGCTCAGCCGACAGGGGTAGAGGCTACACCTTC; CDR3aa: CASSSADRGRGYTF
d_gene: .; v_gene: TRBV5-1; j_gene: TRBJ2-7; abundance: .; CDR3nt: TGCGCCAGCAGCTTGACGAGCCTCGAGCAGTACTTC; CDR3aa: CASSLTSLEQYF
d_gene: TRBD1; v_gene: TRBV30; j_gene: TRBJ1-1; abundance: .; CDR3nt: TGTGCCTGCCCGGACAGGCAAGGGACTGAAGCTTTCTTT; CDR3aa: CACPDRQGTEAFF
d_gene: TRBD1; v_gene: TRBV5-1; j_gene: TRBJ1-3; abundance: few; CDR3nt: TGCGCCAGCAGCTTCCAAGGGGGCGGAAACACCATATATTTT; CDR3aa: CASSFQGGGNTIYF
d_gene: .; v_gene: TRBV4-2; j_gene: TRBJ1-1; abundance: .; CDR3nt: TGTGCCAGCAGCCAAGATCGGGGGGCTAGGGCTGAAGCTTTCTTT; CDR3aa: CASSQDRGARAEAFF
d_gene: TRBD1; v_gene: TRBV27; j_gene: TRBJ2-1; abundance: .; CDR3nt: TGTGCCAGCAGCCCGAGGGACAGGGGTACTACAATGGAGCAGTTCTTC; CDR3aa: CASSPRDRGTTMEQFF
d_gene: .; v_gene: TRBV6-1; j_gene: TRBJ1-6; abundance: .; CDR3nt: TGTGCCAGCAGTGAAGCGCTGCGGGCAGCAGCGTATTCACCCCTCCACTTT; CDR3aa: CASSEALRAAAYSPLHF
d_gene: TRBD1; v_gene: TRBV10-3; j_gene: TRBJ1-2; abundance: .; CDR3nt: TGTGCCATCAGTCAGGACAGGGATAACTATGGCTACACCTTC; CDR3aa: CAISQDRDNYGYTF
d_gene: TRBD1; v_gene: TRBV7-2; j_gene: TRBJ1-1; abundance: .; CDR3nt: TGTGCCAGCAGCCAACAGGGGGCAGCTGAAGCTTTCTTT; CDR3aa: CASSQQGAAEAFF
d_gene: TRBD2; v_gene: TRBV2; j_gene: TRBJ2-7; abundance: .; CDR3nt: TGTGCCAGCAGTGGTCAGGGCGGTGGCGGGAGTAACGAGCAGTACTTC; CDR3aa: CASSGQGGGGSNEQYF
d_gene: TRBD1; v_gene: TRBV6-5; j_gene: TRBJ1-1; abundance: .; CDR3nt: TGTGCCAGCAGTCGGGACAGGGGATTGGACACTGAAGCTTTCTTT; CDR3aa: CASSRDRGLDTEAFF
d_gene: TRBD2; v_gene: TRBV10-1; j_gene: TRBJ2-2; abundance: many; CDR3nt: TGCGCCAGCAGTGAGTCAGGGGTAGCGGGGGATCGGGGCACCGGGGAGCTGTTTTTT; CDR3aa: CASSESGVAGDRGTGELFF
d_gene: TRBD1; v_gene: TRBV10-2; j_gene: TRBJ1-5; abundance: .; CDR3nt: TGCGCCAGCAGGCCGACAGGGAACAGCAATCAGCCCCAGCATTTT; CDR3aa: CASRPTGNSNQPQHF